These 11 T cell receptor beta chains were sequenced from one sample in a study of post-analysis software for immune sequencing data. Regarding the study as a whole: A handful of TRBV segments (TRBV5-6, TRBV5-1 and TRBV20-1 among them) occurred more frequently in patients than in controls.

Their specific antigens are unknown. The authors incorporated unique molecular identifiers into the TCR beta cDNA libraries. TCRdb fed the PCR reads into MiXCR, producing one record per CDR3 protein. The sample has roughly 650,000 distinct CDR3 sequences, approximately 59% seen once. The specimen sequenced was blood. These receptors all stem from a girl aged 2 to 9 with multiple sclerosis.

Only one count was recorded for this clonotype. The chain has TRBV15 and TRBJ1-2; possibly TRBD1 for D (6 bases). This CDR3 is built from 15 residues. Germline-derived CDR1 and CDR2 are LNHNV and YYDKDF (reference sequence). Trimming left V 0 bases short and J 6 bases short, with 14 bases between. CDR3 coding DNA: TGTGCCACCAGCAGAGATGGCCAGGGGTACGATGGCTACACCTTC. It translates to CATSRDGQGYDGYTF. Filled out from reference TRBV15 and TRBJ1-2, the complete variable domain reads DAMVIQNPRYQVTQFGKPVTLSCSQTLNHNVMYWYQQKSSQAPKLLFHYYDKDFNNEADTPDNFQSRRPNTSFCFLDIRSPGLGDTAMYLCATSRDGQGYDGYTFGSGTRLTVV.

CDR3 in amino acids: CASSYSIGLAVDEQFF. CDR3 DNA sequence: TGTGCCAGCAGTTACTCGATTGGGCTAGCGGTCGATGAGCAGTTCTTC. The chain links TRBV6-5 to TRBJ2-1, with 7 bases identical to TRBD2. Trimming at V came to 0 bases and at J to 8 bases, leaving 10 bases not matched to a gene. Per germline, CDR1 MNHEY and CDR2 SVGAGI. The CDR3 is made up of 16 amino acids.

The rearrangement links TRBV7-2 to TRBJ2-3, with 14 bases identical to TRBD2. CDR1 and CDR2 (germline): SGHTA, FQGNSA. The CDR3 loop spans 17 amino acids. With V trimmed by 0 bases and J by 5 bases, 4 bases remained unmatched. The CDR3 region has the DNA TGTGCCAGCAGCTTAGCGACTAGCGGGGGGGGAGGAGATACGCAGTATTTT. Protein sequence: CASSLATSGGGGDTQYF.

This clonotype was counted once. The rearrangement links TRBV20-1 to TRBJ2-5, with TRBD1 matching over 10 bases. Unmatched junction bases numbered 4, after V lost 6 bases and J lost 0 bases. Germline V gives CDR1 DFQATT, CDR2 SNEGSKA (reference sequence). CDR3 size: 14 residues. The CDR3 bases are TGCAGTGCCAGGGACAGGGGAGACCAAGAGACCCAGTACTTC. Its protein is CSARDRGDQETQYF.

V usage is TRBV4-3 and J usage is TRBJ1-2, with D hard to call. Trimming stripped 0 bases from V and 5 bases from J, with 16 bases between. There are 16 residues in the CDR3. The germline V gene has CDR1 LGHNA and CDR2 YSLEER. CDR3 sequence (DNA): TGCGCCAGCAGCCAAGATCTCTTGGGTGCCGGATATGGCTACACCTTC. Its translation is CASSQDLLGAGYGYTF.

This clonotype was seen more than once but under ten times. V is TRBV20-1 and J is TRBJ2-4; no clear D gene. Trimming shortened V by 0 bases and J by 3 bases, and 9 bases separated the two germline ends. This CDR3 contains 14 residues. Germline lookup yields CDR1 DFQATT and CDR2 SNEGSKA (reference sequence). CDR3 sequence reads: CSARDWNLKNIQYF. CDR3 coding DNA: TGCAGTGCTAGAGATTGGAACCTCAAAAACATTCAGTACTTC.

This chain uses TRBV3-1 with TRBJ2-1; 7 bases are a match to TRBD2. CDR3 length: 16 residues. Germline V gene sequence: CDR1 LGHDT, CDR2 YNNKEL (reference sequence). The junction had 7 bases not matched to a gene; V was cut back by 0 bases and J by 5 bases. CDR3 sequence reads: CASSQDWAGEDNEQFF. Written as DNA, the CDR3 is TGTGCCAGCAGCCAAGATTGGGCGGGAGAGGACAATGAGCAGTTCTTC.

CDR3 in DNA: TGTGCCAGCAGTTTAGGGCTGACTGATGGCTACACCTTC. As protein: CASSLGLTDGYTF. This chain links TRBV12-3 or TRBV12-4 with TRBJ1-2; no clear D. The V and J ends lost 1 base and 6 bases respectively, with 9 bases between them. This CDR3 has 13 amino acids.

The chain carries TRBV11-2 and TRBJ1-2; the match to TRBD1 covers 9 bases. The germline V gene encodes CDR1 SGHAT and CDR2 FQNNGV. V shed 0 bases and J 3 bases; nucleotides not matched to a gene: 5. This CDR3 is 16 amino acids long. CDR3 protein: CASSLDRQGEDYGYTF. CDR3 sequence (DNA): TGTGCCAGCAGCTTAGACCGACAGGGGGAGGACTATGGCTACACCTTC.

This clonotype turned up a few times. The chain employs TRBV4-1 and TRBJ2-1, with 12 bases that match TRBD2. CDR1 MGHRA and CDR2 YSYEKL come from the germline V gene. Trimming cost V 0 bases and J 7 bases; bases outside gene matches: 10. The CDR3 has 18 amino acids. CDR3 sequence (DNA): TGCGCCAGCAGCCAAGATAAACTAACTAGCGGGAGGCTGAATGAGCAGTTCTTC. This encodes CASSQDKLTSGRLNEQFF.

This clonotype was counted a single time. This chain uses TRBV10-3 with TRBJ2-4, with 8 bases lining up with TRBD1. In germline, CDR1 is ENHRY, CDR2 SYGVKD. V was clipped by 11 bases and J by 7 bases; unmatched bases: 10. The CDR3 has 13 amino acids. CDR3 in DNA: TGTGCCGCTGGGCCGGACAGGGAGAACATTCAGTACTTC. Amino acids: CAAGPDRENIQYF.